Reported below is one T cell receptor (beta chain). Amplified regions were TCR beta CDR3 sequences from RNA transcripts. During a first-round RT-PCR of the TCR CDR3, the HTBI primer set was used. MiXCR was run by TCRdb on the multiplex PCR reads, yielding one entry per CDR3 protein. This sample yields about 540,000 distinct CDR3 sequences, of which roughly 50% are seen a single time; 8.2% belongs to the top ten. The data were obtained in a study of T cells in Graves' hyperthyroidism and ophthalmopathy. The CDR3 spans 17 residues. Germline CDR1 reads KGHDR; CDR2 reads SFDVKD. V lost 5 bases and J lost 1; bases outside the gene matches: 9.

The chain combines TRBV24-1 with TRBJ2-5; 10 bases line up with TRBD1. The sequenced sample was peripheral blood or thyroid tissue (not recorded which). This TCR was sampled from a woman in her late teens or twenties with Graves' hyperthyroidism. The CDR3 here is CATSVPLRTGGQETQYF. CDR3 coding DNA: TGTGCCACCAGTGTTCCTCTCCGGACAGGGGGCCAAGAGACCCAGTACTTC.